One sample yielded the 24 T cell receptor beta chains listed below, sequenced in a study of T cell responses to AZD1222 COVID-19 vaccine. Only in-frame clones appear in the TCRdb table, and some are missing; sequencing was by immunoSEQ multiplex PCR. Counted here are 100,000 to 150,000 clones, around 94% occurring once; the ten biggest clones make up roughly 7%. The source material was peripheral blood, sampled on day 0 of AZD1222 vaccination. The source of these receptors is an adult in good health.

This chain joins TRBV18 and TRBJ1-5; the match to TRBD1 covers 11 bases. The germline V gene has CDR1 KGHSH and CDR2 LQKENI. This CDR3 has 16 amino acids. Trimming removed 5 bases from V and 4 bases from J; junction bases left unmatched: 7. The CDR3 region has the DNA TGTGCCAGCTCATCCCGGACAGGGGGCGATAATCAGCCCCAGCATTTT. This translates into CASSSRTGGDNQPQHF.

The gene calls are TRBV15 and TRBJ1-2, with a tentative D call TRBD1 (6 bases). Trimming pared 5 bases from V and 4 bases from J, leaving 20 bases between. Germline CDR1 LNHNV, CDR2 YYDKDF (reference sequence). CDR3 length: 16 residues. DNA of the CDR3: TGTGCCACCAGCGGCTTCAAACGGGGGCCCTTCTATGGCTACACCTTC. As protein: CATSGFKRGPFYGYTF.

The V and J genes are TRBV29-1 and TRBJ1-4; perhaps TRBD1 as D (6 bases). Looked up from germline, CDR1 is SQVTM and CDR2 is ANQGSEA. The CDR3 runs 13 residues. Trimming cost V 3 bases and J 8 bases, with 13 bases left between them. The CDR3 sequence: CSVDAGVGEKLFF. The CDR3, as DNA: TGCAGCGTTGATGCAGGGGTCGGAGAAAAACTGTTTTTT.

The V gene is TRBV15, the J gene TRBJ2-2; 10 bases agree with TRBD2. Trimming removed 0 bases from V and 1 base from J; junction bases left unmatched: 5. The CDR3 consists of 18 residues. Germline V gene lookup returns CDR1 LNHNV and CDR2 YYDKDF (reference sequence). This CDR3 is CATSRDASGSWNTGELFF. DNA of the CDR3: TGTGCCACCAGCAGAGATGCTAGCGGGAGTTGGAACACCGGGGAGCTGTTTTTT.

The genes are TRBV4-1 and TRBJ1-2; 9 nucleotides match TRBD1. The J segment lost 14 bases and the V segment lost 1 base, leaving 14 bases of the junction unmatched. The CDR3 length is 15 residues. Germline lookup yields CDR1 MGHRA and CDR2 YSYEKL. The CDR3 DNA reads as TGCGCCAGCAGCCAAGTTTGGGACAGGGCGCCTAGTGCTACCTTC. Its protein product is CASSQVWDRAPSATF.

V and J are TRBV24-1 and TRBJ2-1; D may be TRBD1 (6 bases). The germline V gene encodes CDR1 KGHDR and CDR2 SFDVKD. This CDR3 is built from 16 residues. V lost 0 bases and J 0 bases, leaving 8 bases between the germline ends. CDR3 loop: CATSDLQGGSYNEQFF. The CDR3 nucleotides are TGTGCCACCAGTGATTTGCAAGGGGGCTCCTACAATGAGCAGTTCTTC.

CDR3 in DNA: TGTGCCAGCAGCGTATGGGACGGGGTCAATGAGCAGTTCTTC. Its protein is CASSVWDGVNEQFF. This rearrangement joins TRBV9 to TRBJ2-1; tentatively, D is TRBD1 or TRBD2 (5 bases each). Trimming stripped 1 base from V and 6 bases from J, with 11 bases between. This CDR3 contains 14 residues. Germline lookup yields CDR1 SGDLS and CDR2 YYNGEE.

The chain is built from TRBV4-2 and TRBJ2-1; D call uncertain. Between the trimmed V and J ends, which lost 0 bases and 4 bases, there was a span of 10 bases. Germline V gives CDR1 LGHNA, CDR2 YNFKEQ. This CDR3 contains 15 residues. CDR3 nucleotides: TGTGCCAGCAGCCAAGATAGCCGAGGTTACAATGAGCAGTTCTTC. Its protein is CASSQDSRGYNEQFF.

The chain uses TRBV4-1 and TRBJ2-5; perhaps TRBD1 as D (5 bases). Trimming took off 0 bases at V and 5 bases at J, with 16 bases between the two ends. The CDR3 has 16 amino acids. Germline loops: CDR1 MGHRA, CDR2 YSYEKL. The CDR3 nucleotides are TGCGCCAGCAGCCAAGATGAGGCCAGGGCCTATGAGACCCAGTACTTC. Residues: CASSQDEARAYETQYF.

V and J are TRBV6-5 and TRBJ2-1; D unresolved. With 8 bases removed from V and 0 bases from J, the gap between germline ends came to 11 bases. Per germline, CDR1 MNHEY and CDR2 SVGAGI. The CDR3 contains 14 residues. CDR3: CASAALSSYNEQFF. In nucleotides, the CDR3 is TGTGCCAGCGCGGCCCTTAGCTCCTACAATGAGCAGTTCTTC.

The chain recombines TRBV7-9 with TRBJ1-2, with 7 positions matching TRBD1. This CDR3 has 13 amino acids. CDR1 is SEHNR, CDR2 FQNEAQ, per germline (reference sequence). V was clipped by 4 bases and J by 4 bases; unmatched bases: 3. The CDR3 DNA follows: TGTGCCAGCAGCTCGGGACAGTTCTATGGCTACACCTTC. Protein product: CASSSGQFYGYTF.

This clone showed up just once. This chain joins TRBV5-6 and TRBJ2-3; D might be TRBD2 (6 bases). Trimming stripped 3 bases from V and 4 bases from J, with 12 bases between. CDR1 and CDR2 (germline): SGHDT, YYEEEE. The length of the CDR3 is 14 residues. CDR3 DNA: TGTGCCAGCAGCTCGAACCCGGGGGCAGATACGCAGTATTTT. Amino acids: CASSSNPGADTQYF.

This chain connects TRBV4-1 to TRBJ1-1, with D hard to call. CDR3 length: 14 residues. Germline V gene lookup returns CDR1 MGHRA and CDR2 YSYEKL. The V gene lost 6 bases and the J gene lost 5 bases, with 16 bases spanning the gap. The CDR3 coding sequence is TGCGCCAGCAGGGGTCCCCTATTAGGGACTGAAGCTTTCTTT. Translation: CASRGPLLGTEAFF.

This clone was observed once. The rearrangement links TRBV14 to TRBJ1-1; D is unclear. The germline V gene encodes CDR1 SGHDN and CDR2 FVKESK. The CDR3 consists of 14 residues. The V end lost 2 bases, the J end lost 1 base, and 8 bases lay between the germline ends. CDR3 loop: CASSQQYRNTEAFF. The CDR3 nucleotides read TGTGCCAGCAGCCAACAATACAGGAACACTGAAGCTTTCTTT.

The rearrangement uses TRBV2 and TRBJ2-3; no clear D. V was shortened by 8 bases and J by 4 bases, with 10 bases between the two germline ends. The CDR3 loop spans 12 amino acids. The V gene's germline CDR1 is SNHLY and CDR2 FYNNEI. The CDR3 DNA follows: TGTGCCAGCTCCGCAAGTTCAGATACGCAGTATTTT. Translated, it gives CASSASSDTQYF.

The rearrangement joins TRBV14 to TRBJ2-7; no clear D. Germline CDR1 and CDR2: SGHDN and FVKESK. With 0 bases removed from V and 9 bases from J, the gap between germline ends came to 12 bases. The CDR3 consists of 13 residues. The CDR3 loop reads CASSQEPIRRQYF. The CDR3 nucleotides read TGTGCCAGCAGCCAAGAACCGATCCGCCGGCAGTACTTC.

J is TRBJ1-2 and V is TRBV10-3; 9 bases fit TRBD1. Per germline, CDR1 ENHRY and CDR2 SYGVKD. J lost 4 bases, V lost 2 bases, and 8 bases had no gene match. The CDR3 is 16 residues long. Here the CDR3 reads CAISEGGQGVSYGYTF. The DNA for the CDR3 is TGTGCCATCAGTGAGGGGGGACAGGGAGTGAGCTATGGCTACACCTTC.

The chain has TRBV10-3 and TRBJ1-1; D is possibly TRBD1 (6 bases). This CDR3 is 18 amino acids long. V shed 0 bases and J shed 1 base, with 18 bases lying between them. Germline V lookup: CDR1 ENHRY, CDR2 SYGVKD. CDR3 sequence: CAISESISGGRENTEAFF. The DNA for the CDR3 is TGTGCCATCAGTGAGTCGATTAGCGGGGGCAGGGAGAACACTGAAGCTTTCTTT.

The rearrangement links TRBV30 to TRBJ1-2; tentative D call: TRBD1 (6 bases). The CDR3 is 14 residues long. V was pared by 0 bases and J by 4 bases, with 12 bases between. Germline CDR1 is GTSNPN and CDR2 is SVGIG (reference sequence). CDR3 nucleotides: TGTGCCTGGAGTGTACCAGGGGTTTCCTATGGCTACACCTTC. Translation gives CAWSVPGVSYGYTF.

V and J are TRBV20-1 and TRBJ1-5; 12 nucleotides match TRBD1. Germline V lookup: CDR1 DFQATT, CDR2 SNEGSKA (reference sequence). The CDR3 has 18 residues. V gave up 3 bases and J gave up 5 bases; unmatched junction bases: 14. The CDR3 sequence is CSASSPGTGGSPHQPQHF. CDR3 DNA: TGCAGTGCTAGTAGCCCCGGGACAGGGGGCTCCCCCCATCAGCCCCAGCATTTT.

The chain carries TRBV4-2 and TRBJ1-1; D gene ambiguous. Trimming took 0 bases from V and 3 from J, leaving 5 bases between them. Germline V gives CDR1 LGHNA, CDR2 YNFKEQ. The CDR3 extends over 13 amino acids. DNA of the CDR3: TGTGCCAGCAGCCAAGACCAGGACACTGAAGCTTTCTTT. This codes for CASSQDQDTEAFF.

This clone was seen just once. The chain combines TRBV5-4 with TRBJ2-1, with 11 bases fitting TRBD2. The trim removed 1 base at V and 9 bases at J, leaving 9 bases unmatched. The CDR3 totals 16 residues. Germline assignment: CDR1 SGHNT and CDR2 YYREEE (reference sequence). DNA of the CDR3: TGTGCCAGCAGCTTGTCGGCTAGCGGGAGGAGGGGTGAGCAGTTCTTC. Protein product: CASSLSASGRRGEQFF.

This clone appeared once. The chain has TRBV11-2 and TRBJ2-7; 7 nucleotides align to TRBD1. Losses at the gene ends were 4 bases for V and 2 bases for J; bases not matched to a gene: 8. The V gene's germline CDR1 is SGHAT and CDR2 FQNNGV. The CDR3 runs to 15 residues. The CDR3 here is CASSSPGQTAYEQYF. The CDR3 region has the DNA TGTGCCAGCAGCTCGCCGGGACAGACTGCCTACGAGCAGTACTTC. Looking up the rest from reference TRBV11-2 and TRBJ2-7 gives the full variable domain: EAGVAQSPRYKIIEKRQSVAFWCNPISGHATLYWYQQILGQGPKLLIQFQNNGVVDDSQLPKDRFSAERLKGVDSTLKIQPAKLEDSAVYLCASSSPGQTAYEQYFGPGTRLTVT.

The chain carries TRBV7-8 and TRBJ2-1; 10 positions match TRBD2. Germline CDR1 and CDR2: SGHVS and FQNEAQ. This CDR3 has 15 amino acids. V was pared by 5 bases and J by 4 bases, with 5 bases of the junction left unmatched. The DNA of the CDR3 is TGTGCCAGCAGCGACGGGACTAGCGAGTACAATGAGCAGTTCTTC. This sequence encodes CASSDGTSEYNEQFF. The complete variable domain, with remaining parts taken from reference TRBV7-8 and TRBJ2-1, reads GAGVSQSPRYKVAKRGQDVALRCDPISGHVSLFWYQQALGQGPEFLTYFQNEAQLDKSGLPSDRFFAERPEGSVSTLKIQRTQQEDSAVYLCASSDGTSEYNEQFFGPGTRLTVL.